Presented here are 2 T cell receptor beta chains from one specimen sequenced in a study of cytomegalovirus exposure and HLA in healthy donors. This PCR relied on a set of 60 Vbeta primers and 13 Jbeta primers. Sequencing used immunoSEQ multiplex PCR; TCRdb keeps in-frame clones, though not all of them. Of over 150,000 clones in the sample, 77% were seen once. The source material was PBMCs. The receptors were sampled from a middle-aged woman in good health and CMV-seropositive.

The chain links TRBV7-9 to TRBJ1-1; 7 bases agree with TRBD1. Germline CDR1 and CDR2: SEHNR and FQNEAQ (reference sequence). The CDR3 consists of 18 residues. J lost 1 base, V lost 4 bases, and 15 bases had no gene match. The DNA for the CDR3 is TGTGCCAGCAGCTCATGGAACCTTCGGACAGGAAAGAACACTGAAGCTTTCTTT. Translated, it gives CASSSWNLRTGKNTEAFF.

This chain connects TRBV7-8 to TRBJ1-5; 7 nucleotides align to TRBD1. The CDR3 covers 13 residues. The germline V gene has CDR1 SGHVS and CDR2 FQNEAQ. Losses at the gene ends were 5 bases for V and 5 bases for J; bases not matched to a gene: 3. The DNA of the CDR3 is TGTGCCAGCAGCGCGACAGGGCATCAGCCCCAGCATTTT. Translation gives CASSATGHQPQHF.